A single sample is the source of the 18 T cell receptor beta chains below, sequenced in a study of shared clonotypes between healthy human individuals. The method was immunoSEQ multiplex PCR; TCRdb's version includes in-frame clones alone and lacks a portion of them. The table has around 2.3 million clones, around 95% seen once. Material for sequencing was naive CD4+ T cells sorted from blood. Subset specified: CD45RA+ positively selected. These receptors originate from a man between 18 and 35 years old in good health.

J is TRBJ1-1 and V is TRBV6-1; D not certain. Trimming removed 5 bases from V and 0 bases from J, with 7 bases in between. The CDR3 covers 13 residues. The germline CDR1 and CDR2 sequences are MNHNS and SASEGT. CDR3 bases: TGTGCCAGCAGTTTCGAATTGAACACTGAAGCTTTCTTT. Amino acids: CASSFELNTEAFF.

V is TRBV6-5 and J is TRBJ2-2, with D possibly being TRBD2 (5 bases). Germline values: CDR1 MNHEY, CDR2 SVGAGI. This CDR3 region has 14 residues. V shed 5 bases and J shed 5 bases, with 12 bases lying between them. The CDR3 DNA sequence: TGTGCCAGCAGTCTGAGCCTAGCAACCGGGGAGCTGTTTTTT. Its protein is CASSLSLATGELFF.

Worth noting for this clone: A junction end diverges from the germline sequence, so it may reflect a read error. This chain links TRBV7-7 with TRBJ1-4; D is unclear. Germline lookup yields CDR1 SSHAT and CDR2 FNYEAQ (reference sequence). The CDR3 is 13 residues long. The CDR3 bases are TGTGCTAGCAGCTTGGGAGGGAATGAAAAACTGTTTTTT. Its protein is CASSLGGNEKLFF.

The CDR3 DNA sequence: TGTGCCACCATACTTTATGGGGGACCCGGGGAGCTGTTTTTT. Encoded protein: CATILYGGPGELFF. This sequence joins TRBV6-1 and TRBJ2-2; possibly TRBD1 or TRBD2 for D (5 bases each). V lost 10 bases and J lost 6, with 18 bases in between. The CDR3 is made up of 14 amino acids. Germline CDR1 is MNHNS and CDR2 is SASEGT.

The J gene is TRBJ1-3, the V gene TRBV4-1; no clear D gene. Trimming left V 4 bases short and J 0 bases short, with 16 bases between. Germline values: CDR1 MGHRA, CDR2 YSYEKL. This CDR3 comprises 17 residues. The CDR3 is CASSPSAPRSSGNTIYF. CDR3 DNA: TGCGCCAGCAGCCCCTCGGCCCCCCGGAGCTCTGGAAACACCATATATTTT.

The V call is TRBV27, the J call TRBJ2-7, with D possibly TRBD1 on 6 matching bases. CDR3 size: 16 residues. From germline, CDR1 is MNHEY and CDR2 SMNVEV (reference sequence). V dropped 5 bases and J dropped 2 bases, with 19 bases sitting between them. CDR3 in amino acids: CASSREKPTGTYEQYF. CDR3 nucleotide sequence: TGTGCCAGCAGTCGCGAAAAGCCGACAGGAACCTACGAGCAGTACTTC.

This clone was found once. J is TRBJ2-5 and V is TRBV5-6; 7 bases map to TRBD2. The trim removed 0 bases at V and 4 bases at J, leaving 9 bases unmatched. Germline lookup yields CDR1 SGHDT and CDR2 YYEEEE. The CDR3 has 16 amino acids. The DNA for the CDR3 is TGTGCCAGCAGCTTGGAGGGGCTAGCGGTGGGAGAGACCCAGTACTTC. It encodes CASSLEGLAVGETQYF.

The V gene is TRBV6-1, the J gene TRBJ1-2, with TRBD1 matching over 8 bases. V was pared by 2 bases and J by 4 bases, with 6 bases of the junction left unmatched. This CDR3 is 15 amino acids long. Germline CDR1 MNHNS, CDR2 SASEGT. CDR3 DNA sequence: TGTGCCAGCAGTGAAATTATAGGACAGGGCTATGGCTACACCTTC. It translates to CASSEIIGQGYGYTF.

This chain uses TRBV7-8 with TRBJ2-1; D perhaps matches TRBD2 (5 bases). V gave up 7 bases and J gave up 9 bases, with 19 bases separating them. The CDR3 spans 14 residues. CDR1 is SGHVS, CDR2 FQNEAQ, per germline. The CDR3 bases are TGTGCCAGCATCGATACTAGATCATTCGGTGAGCAGTTCTTC. Its translation is CASIDTRSFGEQFF.

CDR3 sequence reads: CAWSPDRGKATNEKLFF. The CDR3, as DNA: TGTGCCTGGAGTCCGGACAGGGGAAAGGCAACTAATGAAAAACTGTTTTTT. This sequence joins TRBV30 and TRBJ1-4, with 9 bases lining up with TRBD1. After removal of 2 bases from V and 0 bases from J, the junction contained 7 bases not matched to a gene. CDR1 and CDR2 (germline): GTSNPN, SVGIG (reference sequence). The CDR3 length is 17 residues.

The chain has TRBV5-4 and TRBJ2-5; D might be TRBD2 (6 bases). Germline V gene sequence: CDR1 SGHNT, CDR2 YYREEE (reference sequence). V was trimmed by 4 bases and J by 5 bases, leaving 15 bases between them. There are 14 residues in the CDR3. CDR3 in DNA: TGTGCCAGCAGCCGGGACTCCTACATGGAGACCCAGTACTTC. As protein: CASSRDSYMETQYF.

The J gene is TRBJ2-3, the V gene TRBV4-1, with TRBD2 matching 11 bases. Per germline, CDR1 MGHRA and CDR2 YSYEKL. The CDR3 sequence is 18 residues long. The junction had 9 bases not matched to a gene; V was cut back by 3 bases and J by 1 base. DNA for the CDR3: TGCGCCAGCAGCCAGCAACCTAGCGGGGGGTCCCGCACAGATACGCAGTATTTT. Translating gives CASSQQPSGGSRTDTQYF.

The rearrangement uses TRBV7-9 and TRBJ2-2; a weak D match, TRBD1 (5 bases). The CDR3 is 15 amino acids. Trimming removed 4 bases from V and 1 base from J, with 10 bases in between. Germline V CDR1 and CDR2: SEHNR, FQNEAQ (reference sequence). The CDR3, as DNA: TGTGCCAGCAGCTCGTTAACAGGGAACACCGGGGAGCTGTTTTTT. It translates to CASSSLTGNTGELFF.

V gene TRBV6-1 combines with J gene TRBJ2-7; unclear D gene. From germline, CDR1 is MNHNS and CDR2 SASEGT. The CDR3 is made up of 12 amino acids. The ends were cut back, 9 bases at V and 4 bases at J, with 13 bases in the middle. For the CDR3, the DNA is TGTGCCAGTGAGATCGCGCGTTACGAGCAGTACTTC. It is translated as CASEIARYEQYF.

This chain joins TRBV30 and TRBJ2-3; D remains ambiguous. Germline loops: CDR1 GTSNPN, CDR2 SVGIG (reference sequence). The CDR3 consists of 15 residues. V was cut by 4 bases and J by 2 bases, with 16 bases left in between. The CDR3 coding sequence is TGTGCCTGGACAACACCTGGGTATTACACAGATACGCAGTATTTT. It translates to CAWTTPGYYTDTQYF.

The chain combines TRBV5-1 with TRBJ2-1; TRBD2 matches 7 bases. V lost 7 bases, J lost 7 bases, and 2 bases stayed unmatched. CDR1 and CDR2 (germline): SGHRS, YFSETQ. This CDR3 has 11 residues. In nucleotides, the CDR3 is TGCGCCAGCCTTAGCGGGAATGAGCAGTTCTTC. Protein: CASLSGNEQFF.

The chain is built from TRBV4-2 and TRBJ2-3; 9 bases line up with TRBD1. Per germline, CDR1 LGHNA and CDR2 YNFKEQ. This CDR3 is 17 amino acids long. The J segment lost 3 bases and the V segment lost 0 bases, leaving 7 bases of the junction unmatched. CDR3 DNA: TGTGCCAGCAGCCAAGATTCGGACAGGGGAGGGACAGATACGCAGTATTTT. Its protein is CASSQDSDRGGTDTQYF.

This clone was counted only a few times. This chain links TRBV30 with TRBJ1-6; maybe TRBD1 (5 bases). This CDR3 is built from 15 residues. Germline-derived CDR1 and CDR2 are GTSNPN and SVGIG (reference sequence). The ends were cut back, 0 bases at V and 7 bases at J, with 13 bases in the middle. This CDR3 reads CAWSVEGYKNSPLHF. The CDR3 nucleotides are TGTGCCTGGAGTGTAGAGGGGTATAAGAATTCACCCCTCCACTTT.